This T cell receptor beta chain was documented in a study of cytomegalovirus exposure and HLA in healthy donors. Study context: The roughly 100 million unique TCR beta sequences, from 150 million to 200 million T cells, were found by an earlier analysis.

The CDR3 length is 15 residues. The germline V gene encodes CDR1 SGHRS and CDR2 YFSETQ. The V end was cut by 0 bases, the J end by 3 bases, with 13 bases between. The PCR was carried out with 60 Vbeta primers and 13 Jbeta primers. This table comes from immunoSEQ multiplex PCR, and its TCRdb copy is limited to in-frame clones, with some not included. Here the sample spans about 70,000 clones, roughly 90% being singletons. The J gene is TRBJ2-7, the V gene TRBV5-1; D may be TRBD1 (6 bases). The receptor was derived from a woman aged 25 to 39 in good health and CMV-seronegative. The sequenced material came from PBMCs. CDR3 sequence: CASSLGTDPLYEQYF. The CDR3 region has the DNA TGCGCCAGCAGCTTGGGGACAGACCCTCTCTACGAGCAGTACTTC.